These 2 T cell receptor beta chains were all obtained from the same sample, sequenced in a study of cytomegalovirus exposure and HLA in healthy donors. Produced via immunoSEQ multiplex PCR; TCRdb's table is partial and in-frame only. The repertoire holds hundreds of thousands of clones, roughly 88% seen once, with over 0.75% in the top ten. The specimen sequenced was PBMCs. Every receptor here comes from a woman under 30 in good health and CMV-seronegative.

The rearrangement joins TRBV28 to TRBJ1-6, with TRBD1 as a possible D gene (6 bases). CDR3 size: 14 residues. V dropped 7 bases and J dropped 4 bases, with 11 bases sitting between them. Germline CDR1 and CDR2: MDHEN and SYDVKM. The CDR3 DNA reads TGTGCCAGCATCCCCCAGGGGTATAATTCACCCCTCCACTTT. Translation gives CASIPQGYNSPLHF.

The V gene is TRBV28, the J gene TRBJ2-7, with TRBD1 identical over 7 bases. CDR1 and CDR2 from the germline V gene are MDHEN and SYDVKM. The CDR3 is 14 amino acids. V was clipped by 6 bases and J by 3 bases; unmatched bases: 8. The CDR3 protein is CASSRPSGGYEQYF. Written as DNA, the CDR3 is TGTGCCAGCAGCCGCCCTTCAGGGGGCTACGAGCAGTACTTC.